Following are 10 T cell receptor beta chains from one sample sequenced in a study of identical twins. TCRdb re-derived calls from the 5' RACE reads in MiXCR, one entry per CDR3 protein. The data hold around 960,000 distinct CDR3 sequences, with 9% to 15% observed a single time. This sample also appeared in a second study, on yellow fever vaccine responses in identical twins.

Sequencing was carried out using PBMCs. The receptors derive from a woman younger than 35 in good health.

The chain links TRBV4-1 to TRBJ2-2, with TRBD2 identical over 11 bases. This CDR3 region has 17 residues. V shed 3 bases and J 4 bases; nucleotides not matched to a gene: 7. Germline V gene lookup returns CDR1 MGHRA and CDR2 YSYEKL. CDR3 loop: CASSQPGLAVATGELFF. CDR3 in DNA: TGCGCCAGCAGCCAGCCGGGACTAGCGGTGGCCACCGGGGAGCTGTTTTTT.

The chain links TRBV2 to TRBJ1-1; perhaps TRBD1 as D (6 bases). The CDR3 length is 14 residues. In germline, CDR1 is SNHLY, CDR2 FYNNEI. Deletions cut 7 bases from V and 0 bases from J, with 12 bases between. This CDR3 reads CASTQEGVNTEAFF. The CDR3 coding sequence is TGTGCCAGCACCCAGGAGGGGGTGAACACTGAAGCTTTCTTT.

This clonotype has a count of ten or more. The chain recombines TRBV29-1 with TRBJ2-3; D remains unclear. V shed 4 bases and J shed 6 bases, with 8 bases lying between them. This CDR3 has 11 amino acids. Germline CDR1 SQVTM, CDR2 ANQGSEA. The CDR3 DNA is TGCAGCGTTGCCCTTGGGGATACGCAGTATTTT. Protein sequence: CSVALGDTQYF.

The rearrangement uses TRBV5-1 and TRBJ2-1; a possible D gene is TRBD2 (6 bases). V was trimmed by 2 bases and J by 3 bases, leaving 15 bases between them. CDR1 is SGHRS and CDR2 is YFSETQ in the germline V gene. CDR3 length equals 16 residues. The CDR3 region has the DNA TGCGCCAGCAGCTTCACCCGGGACTCGAACTACAATGAGCAGTTCTTC. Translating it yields CASSFTRDSNYNEQFF.

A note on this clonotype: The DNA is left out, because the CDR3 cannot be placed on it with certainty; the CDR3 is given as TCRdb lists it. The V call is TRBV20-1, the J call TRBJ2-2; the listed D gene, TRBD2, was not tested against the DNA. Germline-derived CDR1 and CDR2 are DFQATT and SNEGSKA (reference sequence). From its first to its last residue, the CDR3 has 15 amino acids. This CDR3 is CSALTGTSSGELFFF.

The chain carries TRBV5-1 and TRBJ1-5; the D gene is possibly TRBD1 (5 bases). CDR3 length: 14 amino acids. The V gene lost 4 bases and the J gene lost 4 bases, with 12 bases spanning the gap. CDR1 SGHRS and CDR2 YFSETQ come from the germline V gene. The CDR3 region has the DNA TGCGCCAGCAGCGTCAACGGGGCGAATCAGCCCCAGCATTTT. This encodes CASSVNGANQPQHF.

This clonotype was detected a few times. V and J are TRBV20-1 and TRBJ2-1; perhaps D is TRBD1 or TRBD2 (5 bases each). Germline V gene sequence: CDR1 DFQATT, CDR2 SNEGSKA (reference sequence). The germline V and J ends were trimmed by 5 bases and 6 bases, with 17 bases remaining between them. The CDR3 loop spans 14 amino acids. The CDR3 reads CSAFTGTSGNEQFF. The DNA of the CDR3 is TGCAGTGCTTTTACCGGGACCTCGGGCAATGAGCAGTTCTTC.

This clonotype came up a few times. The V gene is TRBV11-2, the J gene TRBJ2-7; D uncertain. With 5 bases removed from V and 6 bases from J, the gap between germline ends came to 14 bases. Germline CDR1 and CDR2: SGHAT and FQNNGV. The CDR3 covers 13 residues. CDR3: CASSNLESGEQYF. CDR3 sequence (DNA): TGTGCCAGCAGCAATCTAGAATCGGGCGAGCAGTACTTC.

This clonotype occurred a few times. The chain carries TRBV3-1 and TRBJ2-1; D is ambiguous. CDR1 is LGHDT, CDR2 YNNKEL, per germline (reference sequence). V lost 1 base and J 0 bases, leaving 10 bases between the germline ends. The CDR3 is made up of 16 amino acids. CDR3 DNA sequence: TGTGCCAGCAGCCAAGGCGTGTACAGCTCCTACAATGAGCAGTTCTTC. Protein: CASSQGVYSSYNEQFF.

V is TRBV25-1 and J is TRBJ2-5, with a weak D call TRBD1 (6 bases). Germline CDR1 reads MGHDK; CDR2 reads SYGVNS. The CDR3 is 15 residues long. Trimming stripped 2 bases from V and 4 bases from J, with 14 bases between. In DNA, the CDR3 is TGTGCCAGCAGTGAAGGGGGAACAGGGAGAGAGACCCAGTACTTC. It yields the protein CASSEGGTGRETQYF.